Listed below are T cell receptor beta chains from one sample, sequenced in a study of blood T cells in healthy people across ages. TCRdb recomputed calls from the 5' RACE reads with MiXCR, one row per CDR3 protein. The sample has some 1.7 million distinct CDR3 sequences; about 28% are singletons. The sequenced sample was blood. Receptor source: a woman aged 25 to 39 in good health. CDR3s include the opening cysteine and the closing phenylalanine or tryptophan. D genes are given only for firm matches. Size tells how often a clone was seen (once, few, many) or the class of an expanded clone, and some rows leave it out.

clone size	V gene	D gene	J gene	CDR3 protein	CDR3 DNA
NA	TRBV20-1	NA	TRBJ2-7	CSAMTGDRWAYPTSYEQYF	TGCAGTGCAATGACTGGGGACCGTTGGGCCTATCCCACCTCCTACGAGCAGTACTTC
NA	TRBV11-2	NA	TRBJ2-1	CAGSLSNNNNEQFF	TGTGCCGGCAGCTTGAGTAACAACAACAATGAGCAGTTCTTC
many	TRBV4-1	NA	TRBJ2-1	CASSQDRENEQFF	TGCGCCAGCAGCCAAGATAGGGAGAATGAGCAGTTCTTC
NA	TRBV29-1	NA	TRBJ1-1	CSGYHREAFF	TGCAGCGGCTACCACCGTGAAGCTTTCTTT
once	TRBV2	NA	TRBJ2-7	CASSPFSGFAGVDEQYF	TGTGCCAGCAGCCCCTTTTCAGGGTTCGCCGGAGTCGACGAGCAGTACTTC
NA	TRBV3-1	TRBD1	TRBJ2-7	CACSQVGTGRNEQYF	TGTGCCTGCAGCCAAGTTGGGACAGGGAGGAACGAGCAGTACTTC
many	TRBV18	NA	TRBJ2-7	CASSPYETSYEQYF	TGTGCCAGCTCACCATACGAGACTTCCTACGAGCAGTACTTC
NA	TRBV2	NA	TRBJ1-4	CATALETTNEKLFF	TGTGCCACCGCATTAGAGACAACTAATGAAAAACTGTTTTTT
NA	TRBV12-3/TRBV12-4	TRBD2	TRBJ2-7	CASSLVLGLAGQEAQYF	TGTGCCAGCAGTTTAGTTTTGGGACTAGCGGGACAAGAGGCCCAGTACTTC
NA	TRBV5-1	TRBD1	TRBJ1-1	CASGQGDRNTEAFF	TGCGCCAGCGGGCAGGGGGATAGGAACACTGAAGCTTTCTTT
few	TRBV9	NA	TRBJ1-5	CASSVNPSREPQHF	TGTGCCAGCAGCGTAAACCCCTCGAGGGAGCCCCAGCATTTT
NA	TRBV20-1	TRBD1	TRBJ2-1	CSARETGGFSNEQFF	TGCAGTGCTAGAGAGACAGGGGGATTTTCAAATGAGCAGTTCTTC
few	TRBV6-2/TRBV6-3	NA	TRBJ1-2	CASSSRGQEGYTF	TGTGCCAGCAGCAGTCGGGGGCAGGAAGGCTACACCTTC
few	TRBV24-1	TRBD1	TRBJ1-1	CATSVGDSSTEAFF	TGTGCCACCAGTGTTGGGGACAGCTCCACTGAAGCTTTCTTT
NA	TRBV3-1	NA	TRBJ2-1	CASSQVRTGPHEQFF	TGTGCCAGCAGCCAAGTCAGGACGGGACCACATGAGCAGTTCTTC
NA	TRBV7-2	NA	TRBJ1-1	CASSRLGPGGAFF	TGTGCCAGCAGCCGTTTGGGCCCCGGGGGGGCTTTCTTT
many	TRBV12-3/TRBV12-4	TRBD2	TRBJ2-1	CASSLTGGAGNEQFF	TGTGCCAGCAGTTTAACGGGAGGTGCAGGCAATGAGCAGTTCTTC
few	TRBV11-2	NA	TRBJ2-7	CASSLAGGWAYEQYF	TGTGCCAGCAGCTTAGCGGGGGGCTGGGCCTACGAGCAGTACTTC
few	TRBV7-2	NA	TRBJ1-1	CASSLFPPPGTEAFF	TGTGCCAGCAGCTTATTCCCCCCCCCGGGGACTGAAGCTTTCTTT
few	TRBV7-9	TRBD2	TRBJ2-7	CASGLAEDEQYF	TGTGCCAGCGGACTAGCCGAGGATGAGCAGTACTTC
many	TRBV4-3	NA	TRBJ2-6	CASSQAFGSSGANVLTF	TGCGCCAGCAGCCAGGCTTTTGGAAGCTCTGGGGCCAACGTCCTGACTTTC
NA	TRBV29-1	NA	TRBJ2-6	CSASGGAPGANVLTF	TGCAGCGCCTCAGGGGGGGCTCCCGGGGCCAACGTCCTGACTTTC
few	TRBV6-6	NA	TRBJ1-5	CASTQRGLNQPQHF	TGTGCCAGCACCCAACGGGGACTCAATCAGCCCCAGCATTTT
few	TRBV7-6	TRBD2	TRBJ2-3	CASSLETSGGFTDTQYF	TGTGCCAGCAGCTTAGAAACTAGCGGGGGCTTCACAGATACGCAGTATTTT
many	TRBV7-4	TRBD1	TRBJ2-4	CASIKGQGKGLDIQYF	TGTGCCAGCATTAAAGGACAGGGGAAGGGGTTGGACATTCAGTACTTC
few	TRBV7-9	NA	TRBJ1-2	CASSLLSAGGNYGYTF	TGTGCCAGCAGCTTATTGAGCGCAGGAGGCAACTATGGCTACACCTTC
NA	TRBV7-2	NA	TRBJ1-1	CASSLGHRVVTEAFF	TGTGCCAGCAGCTTGGGGCACAGGGTGGTCACTGAAGCTTTCTTT
NA	TRBV2	NA	TRBJ2-1	CASSEAPYTGEQFF	TGTGCCAGCAGTGAAGCGCCCTACACCGGTGAGCAGTTCTTC
many	TRBV7-9	NA	TRBJ1-6	CASSPAGNSPLHF	TGTGCCAGCAGCCCGGCAGGGAATTCACCCCTCCACTTT
few	TRBV4-3	NA	TRBJ2-5	CASSQDLRRETQYF	TGCGCCAGCAGCCAAGATCTGCGCCGGGAGACCCAGTACTTC
NA	TRBV9	NA	TRBJ1-6	CASSPERTDNSPLHF	TGTGCCAGCAGCCCCGAAAGGACAGATAATTCACCCCTCCACTTT
NA	TRBV12-3/TRBV12-4	TRBD2	TRBJ2-7	CASSSPAGGPYEQYF	TGTGCCAGCAGTTCTCCAGCGGGAGGGCCCTACGAGCAGTACTTC
NA	TRBV7-2	TRBD1	TRBJ1-5	CASSDRGQSNQPQHF	TGTGCCAGCAGCGACAGGGGGCAGAGCAATCAGCCCCAGCATTTT
few	TRBV20-1	TRBD2	TRBJ2-3	CSASDGLADSTDTQYF	TGCAGTGCCTCAGACGGGCTAGCGGATAGCACAGATACGCAGTATTTT
few	TRBV2	TRBD2	TRBJ2-1	CASRNPGLAGYNEQFF	TGTGCCAGCAGAAACCCGGGACTAGCGGGTTACAATGAGCAGTTCTTC
NA	TRBV5-5	TRBD1	TRBJ2-1	CASSSAWGTDEFF	TGTGCCAGCAGCTCGGCTTGGGGGACAGACGAGTTCTTC
few	TRBV4-3	NA	TRBJ1-6	CASSQGGIDSPLHF	TGCGCCAGCAGCCAAGGGGGGATTGATTCACCCCTCCACTTT
many	TRBV9	NA	TRBJ2-5	CASSVGQGGETQYF	TGTGCCAGCAGCGTAGGGCAGGGAGGAGAGACCCAGTACTTC
few	TRBV20-1	NA	TRBJ2-1	CSASYPAEDEQFF	TGCAGTGCTAGTTATCCCGCGGAGGATGAGCAGTTCTTC
NA	TRBV29-1	NA	TRBJ2-7	CSAMESYEQYF	TGCAGCGCCATGGAGAGTTACGAGCAGTACTTC
NA	TRBV29-1	NA	TRBJ2-5	CSVEDRAAQYF	TGCAGCGTTGAAGATCGCGCGGCCCAGTACTTC
NA	TRBV6-5	NA	TRBJ2-1	CASSSSRSYEQFF	TGTGCCAGCAGTTCCTCTAGATCCTACGAGCAGTTCTTC
few	TRBV5-1	NA	TRBJ2-1	CASSHFEFLGNEQFF	TGCGCCAGCAGCCATTTCGAGTTCCTTGGCAATGAGCAGTTCTTC
few	TRBV6-2/TRBV6-3	NA	TRBJ2-7	CASSYSRVTTNRYEQYF	TGTGCCAGCAGTTACTCGCGGGTCACCACCAACAGATACGAGCAGTACTTC
NA	TRBV12-3/TRBV12-4	NA	TRBJ2-1	CASTQGSSYNEQFF	TGTGCCAGCACTCAGGGGAGCTCCTACAATGAGCAGTTCTTC
NA	TRBV6-6	NA	TRBJ2-6	CASLAAFTSGANVLTF	TGTGCCAGCTTAGCAGCGTTCACCTCTGGGGCCAACGTCCTGACTTTC